Sequencing of this T cell receptor (beta chain) was carried out in a study of T-cell memory formation after mild COVID-19. Study conclusions and caveats: Specificity for SARS-CoV-2 was not confirmed among the second-wave clones peaking on day 37. Later expanders leaned CD4+, whereas day 15 to 85 contracting clones were balanced CD4/CD8.

Points on this clonotype: Its specificity is not known. The junction does not match germline at one end; this may be a read error.

The 5'RACE method, run with constant-segment primers, produced TCR alpha and TCR beta cDNA libraries (carrying sample barcodes and UMIs). TCRdb ran MiXCR on the 5' RACE reads and lists one entry per CDR3 protein. The sample carries around 310,000 distinct CDR3 sequences, approximately 15% recorded once. The CDR3 has 12 residues. CDR1 is LGHNA, CDR2 YSLEER, per germline. This chain connects TRBV4-3 to TRBJ1-1; TRBD1 matches 7 bases. The receptor was isolated from a man between 18 and 29 years old who had mild COVID-19 (a few samples of this study predate the infection). Cell type and time point are not known. Sample: PBMCs or a T cell subset sorted from them (not recorded which). The CDR3 DNA reads as TGCGCCAGCAGCCCGTCCTCGGGACAGATAAGATTT. It is translated as CASSPSSGQIRF.